This T cell receptor (beta chain) was sequenced in a study of blood T cell repertoires in COVID-19. Study-level background: Acute and convalescent COVID-19 samples came from the United States, Italy and Spain.

TCRdb keeps only in-frame clones here, not all; method: immunoSEQ multiplex PCR. The data contain about 140,000 clones, roughly 84% of them singletons. The V gene's germline CDR1 is WNHNN and CDR2 SYGVQD (reference sequence). There are 16 residues in the CDR3. The V and J ends lost 2 bases and 3 bases, in that order; junction bases with no gene match: 7. The count of this clone is one. Sequenced input: peripheral blood. The TCR originated in a human donor in a cohort sampled during active COVID-19. This rearrangement joins TRBV10-1 to TRBJ2-3, with 8 bases that match TRBD2. Here the CDR3 reads CASSEGVAGSTDTQYF. The CDR3 DNA is TGCGCCAGCAGTGAGGGGGTAGCGGGGTCGACAGATACGCAGTATTTT.